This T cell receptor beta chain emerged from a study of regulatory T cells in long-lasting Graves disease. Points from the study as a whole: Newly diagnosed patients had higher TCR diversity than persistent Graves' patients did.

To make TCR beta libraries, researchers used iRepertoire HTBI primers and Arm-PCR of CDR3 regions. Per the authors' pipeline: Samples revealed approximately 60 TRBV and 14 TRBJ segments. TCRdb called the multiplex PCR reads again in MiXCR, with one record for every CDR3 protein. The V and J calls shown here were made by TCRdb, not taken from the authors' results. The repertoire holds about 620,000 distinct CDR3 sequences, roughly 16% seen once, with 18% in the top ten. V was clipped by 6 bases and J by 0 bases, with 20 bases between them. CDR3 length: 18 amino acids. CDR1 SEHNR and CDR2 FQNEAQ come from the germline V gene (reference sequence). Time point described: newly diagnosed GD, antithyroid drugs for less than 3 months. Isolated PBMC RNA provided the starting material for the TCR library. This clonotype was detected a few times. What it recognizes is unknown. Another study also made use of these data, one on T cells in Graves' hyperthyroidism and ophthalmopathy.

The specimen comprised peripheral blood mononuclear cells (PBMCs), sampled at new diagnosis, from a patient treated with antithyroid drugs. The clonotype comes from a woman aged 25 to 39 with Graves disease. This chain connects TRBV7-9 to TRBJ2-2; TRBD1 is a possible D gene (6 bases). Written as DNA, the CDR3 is TGTGCCAGCAGTTGGGGGCAGAACACACTCGCGAACACCGGGGAGCTGTTTTTT. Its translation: CASSWGQNTLANTGELFF.